Below, 14 T cell receptor beta chains from the same sample are listed, as sequenced in a study of T cells in Graves' hyperthyroidism and ophthalmopathy. There were TCR beta CDR3 regions amplified from RNA transcripts. The TCR CDR3 was amplified in a first-round RT-PCR using the HTBI primer set. TCRdb re-derived calls from the multiplex PCR reads in MiXCR, one entry per CDR3 protein. This sample has approximately 400,000 distinct CDR3 sequences, with about 15% found just once. The sample consisted of blood. The source of these receptors is a woman aged 25-40 years with Graves' hyperthyroidism.

The V and J genes are TRBV14 and TRBJ1-2, with 8 bases matching TRBD1. Germline loops: CDR1 SGHDN, CDR2 FVKESK. This CDR3 region has 13 residues. J gave up 8 bases and V 6 bases, and 8 bases lay outside the gene matches. CDR3 residues: CASSPRTGQGYTF. CDR3 coding DNA: TGTGCCAGCAGTCCAAGGACAGGGCAAGGCTACACCTTC.

The table lists this clonotype with a few counts. V is TRBV12-3 or TRBV12-4 and J is TRBJ2-1, with TRBD2 matching 12 bases. Trimming took 6 bases from V and 0 from J; bases not matched to a gene: 3. This CDR3 is built from 16 residues. DNA for the CDR3: TGTGCCAGCAGGAAGACTAGCGGGAGCTCCTACAATGAGCAGTTCTTC. Translation gives CASRKTSGSSYNEQFF.

This clonotype was detected many times. The chain is built from TRBV7-9 and TRBJ2-5; a possible D gene is TRBD2 (5 bases). V was clipped by 3 bases and J by 4 bases, with 15 bases between them. This CDR3 is 15 amino acids long. Germline-derived CDR1 and CDR2 are SEHNR and FQNEAQ (reference sequence). This CDR3 is CASSFAYGGSETQYF. The CDR3 region has the DNA TGTGCCAGCAGCTTCGCCTACGGAGGTTCAGAGACCCAGTACTTC.

This clonotype was observed a handful of times. The chain is built from TRBV7-9 and TRBJ1-2; D perhaps matches TRBD1 (5 bases). CDR1 and CDR2 from the germline V gene are SEHNR and FQNEAQ (reference sequence). The CDR3 contains 16 residues. Between the trimmed V and J ends, which lost 4 bases and 5 bases, there was a span of 20 bases. For the CDR3, the DNA is TGTGCCAGCAGCTCATCCGGGACGGAGAAGGGGTATGGCTACACCTTC. Translation: CASSSSGTEKGYGYTF.

This clonotype was observed many times. The chain links TRBV20-1 to TRBJ2-3, with D possibly being TRBD1 or TRBD2 (5 bases each). Trimming removed 0 bases at V and 1 base at J, with 8 bases between. Looked up from germline, CDR1 is DFQATT and CDR2 is SNEGSKA (reference sequence). CDR3 length: 14 amino acids. The CDR3 nucleotides read TGCAGTGCTAGAGAGGGACCGGGCACAGATACGCAGTATTTT. It specifies CSAREGPGTDTQYF.

This clonotype was observed a few times. V and J are TRBV29-1 and TRBJ2-7; 11 nucleotides agree with TRBD2. V was pared by 3 bases and J by 7 bases, with 8 bases of the junction left unmatched. Germline lookup yields CDR1 SQVTM and CDR2 ANQGSEA. The CDR3 has 14 amino acids. CDR3 DNA: TGCAGCGTTGACCCTAGCGGGAGGATGTCGGAGCAGTACTTC. Protein product: CSVDPSGRMSEQYF.

This sequence joins TRBV6-1 and TRBJ1-4; a possible D gene is TRBD1 (5 bases). The ends were cut back, 7 bases at V and 4 bases at J, with 13 bases in the middle. Germline V gene sequence: CDR1 MNHNS, CDR2 SASEGT. This CDR3 contains 14 residues. The CDR3 bases are TGTGCCAGCACCCAGGGCTTTCTTAATGAAAAACTGTTTTTT. Its translation: CASTQGFLNEKLFF.

This clonotype was seen a few times. This sequence joins TRBV24-1 and TRBJ2-3; the match to TRBD2 covers 7 bases. The CDR3 runs to 16 residues. The V and J ends lost 1 base and 0 bases, in that order; junction bases with no gene match: 3. In germline, CDR1 is KGHDR, CDR2 SFDVKD. The CDR3: CATSDFQRGSTDTQYF. CDR3 sequence (DNA): TGTGCCACCAGTGATTTTCAGCGGGGAAGCACAGATACGCAGTATTTT.

This clonotype was found many times. This sequence joins TRBV4-1 and TRBJ2-5, with D unclear. CDR1 and CDR2 (germline): MGHRA, YSYEKL. This CDR3 has 14 residues. The germline V and J ends were trimmed by 2 bases and 0 bases, with 7 bases remaining between them. The CDR3 bases are TGCGCCAGCAGCCAACCTCACTACCAAGAGACCCAGTACTTC. Translation gives CASSQPHYQETQYF.

V gene TRBV10-2 combines with J gene TRBJ2-1; 7 bases are a match to TRBD2. The CDR3 runs to 13 residues. CDR1 WSHSY and CDR2 SAAADI come from the germline V gene. With V trimmed by 6 bases and J by 10 bases, 9 bases remained unmatched. As DNA, the CDR3 is TGCGCCAGCAGCCGGGACTACTTATTCGAGCAGTTCTTC. Translating it yields CASSRDYLFEQFF.

In its sample, this clonotype was seen many times. The V and J genes are TRBV11-2 and TRBJ2-7; D gene ambiguous. Germline V gene data show CDR1 as SGHAT and CDR2 as FQNNGV. V gave up 0 bases and J gave up 2 bases, with 11 bases separating them. The CDR3 extends over 15 amino acids. CDR3 loop: CASSLDPSSPYEQYF. The CDR3 DNA reads TGTGCCAGCAGCTTAGATCCCTCGTCCCCCTACGAGCAGTACTTC.

This clonotype was recorded many times. The chain links TRBV30 to TRBJ2-2; 10 positions agree with TRBD1. Looked up from germline, CDR1 is GTSNPN and CDR2 is SVGIG (reference sequence). After removal of 5 bases from V and 4 bases from J, the junction contained 1 base not matched to a gene. The CDR3 consists of 13 residues. This CDR3 is CAWGTGATGELFF. In nucleotides, the CDR3 is TGTGCCTGGGGGACAGGGGCCACCGGGGAGCTGTTTTTT.

Only a few counts were recorded for this clonotype. This sequence joins TRBV4-2 and TRBJ1-5; no clear D. The V gene's germline CDR1 is LGHNA and CDR2 YNFKEQ. The V end lost 1 base, the J end lost 3 bases, and 10 bases lay between the germline ends. This CDR3 comprises 15 residues. CDR3 protein: CASSQAEGNNQPQHF. The CDR3 nucleotides are TGTGCCAGCAGCCAAGCTGAGGGTAACAATCAGCCCCAGCATTTT.

This clonotype was observed a handful of times. This rearrangement joins TRBV5-6 to TRBJ2-5; D might be TRBD2 (5 bases). V lost 3 bases to trimming and J lost 7 bases, with 10 bases between them. This CDR3 has 12 amino acids. The germline V gene encodes CDR1 SGHDT and CDR2 YYEEEE. The DNA of the CDR3 is TGTGCCAGCAGCTGGGATCGGGGGACCCAGTACTTC. This codes for CASSWDRGTQYF.